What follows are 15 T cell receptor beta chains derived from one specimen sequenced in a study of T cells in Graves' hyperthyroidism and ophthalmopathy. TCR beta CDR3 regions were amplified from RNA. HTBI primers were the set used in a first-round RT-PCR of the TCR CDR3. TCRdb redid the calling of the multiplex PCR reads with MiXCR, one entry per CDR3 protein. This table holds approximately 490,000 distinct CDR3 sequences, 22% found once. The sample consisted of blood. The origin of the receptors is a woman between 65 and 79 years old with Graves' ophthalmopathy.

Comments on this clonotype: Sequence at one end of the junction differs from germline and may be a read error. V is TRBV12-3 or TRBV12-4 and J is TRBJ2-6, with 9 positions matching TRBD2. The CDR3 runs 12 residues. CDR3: CASSFGGRVLYF. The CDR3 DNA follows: TGTGCCAGCAGTTTTGGCGGGAGGGTCCTGTACTTC.

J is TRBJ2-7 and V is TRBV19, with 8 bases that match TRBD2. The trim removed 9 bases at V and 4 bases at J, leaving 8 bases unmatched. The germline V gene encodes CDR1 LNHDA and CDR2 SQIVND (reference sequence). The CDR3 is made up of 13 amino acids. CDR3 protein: CARERELWYEQYF. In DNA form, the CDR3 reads TGTGCCAGGGAGCGGGAGTTATGGTACGAGCAGTACTTC.

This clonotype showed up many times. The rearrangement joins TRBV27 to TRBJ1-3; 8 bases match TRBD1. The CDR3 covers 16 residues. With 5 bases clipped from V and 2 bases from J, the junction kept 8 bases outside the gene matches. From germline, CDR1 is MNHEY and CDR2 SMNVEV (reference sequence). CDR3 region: CASSAAGGQAGNTIYF. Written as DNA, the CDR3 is TGTGCCAGCAGTGCAGCAGGGGGCCAAGCTGGAAACACCATATATTTT.

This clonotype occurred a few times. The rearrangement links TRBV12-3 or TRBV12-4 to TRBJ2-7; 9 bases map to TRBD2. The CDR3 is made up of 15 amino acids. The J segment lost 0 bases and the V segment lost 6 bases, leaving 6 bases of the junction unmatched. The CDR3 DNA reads TGTGCCAGCAGACCCGAGACTAGCGGCTCCTACGAGCAGTACTTC. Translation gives CASRPETSGSYEQYF.

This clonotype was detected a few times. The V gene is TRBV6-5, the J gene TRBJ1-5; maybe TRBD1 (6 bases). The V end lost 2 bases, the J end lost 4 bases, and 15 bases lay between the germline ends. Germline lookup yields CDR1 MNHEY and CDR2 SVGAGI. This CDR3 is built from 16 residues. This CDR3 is CASSYPAGQSNQPQHF. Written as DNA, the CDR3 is TGTGCCAGCAGTTACCCTGCGGGACAATCAAATCAGCCCCAGCATTTT.

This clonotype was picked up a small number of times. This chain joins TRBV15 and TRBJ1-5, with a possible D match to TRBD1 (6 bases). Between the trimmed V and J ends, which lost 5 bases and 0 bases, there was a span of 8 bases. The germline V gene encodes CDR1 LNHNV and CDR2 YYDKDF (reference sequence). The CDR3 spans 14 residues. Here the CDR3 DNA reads TGTGCCACCAGCGGACAGATTAGCAATCAGCCCCAGCATTTT. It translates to CATSGQISNQPQHF.

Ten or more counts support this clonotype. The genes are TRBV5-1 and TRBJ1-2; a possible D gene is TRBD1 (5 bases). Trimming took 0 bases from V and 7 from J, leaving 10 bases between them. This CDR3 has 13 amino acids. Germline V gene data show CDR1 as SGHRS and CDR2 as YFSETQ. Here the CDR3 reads CASSLEGQAGYTF. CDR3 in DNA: TGCGCCAGCAGCTTGGAGGGGCAGGCTGGCTACACCTTC.

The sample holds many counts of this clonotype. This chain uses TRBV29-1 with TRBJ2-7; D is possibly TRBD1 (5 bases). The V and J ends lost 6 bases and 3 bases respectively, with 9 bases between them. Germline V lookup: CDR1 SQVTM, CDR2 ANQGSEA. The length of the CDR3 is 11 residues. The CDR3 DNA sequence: TGCAGCGTCTCCCAGGGCTACGAGCAGTACTTC. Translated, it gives CSVSQGYEQYF.

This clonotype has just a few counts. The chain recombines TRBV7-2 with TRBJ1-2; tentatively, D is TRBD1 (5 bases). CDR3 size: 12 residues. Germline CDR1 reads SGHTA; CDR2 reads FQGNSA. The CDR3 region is CASTRAVYGYTF. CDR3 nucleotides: TGTGCTTCTACCAGGGCGGTCTATGGCTACACCTTC.

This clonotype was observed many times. CDR3 loop: CATSRMGPDYGYTF. DNA for the CDR3: TGTGCCACCAGCAGAATGGGACCAGACTATGGCTACACCTTC. V and J are TRBV15 and TRBJ1-2, with D tentatively TRBD1 (5 bases). Germline lookup yields CDR1 LNHNV and CDR2 YYDKDF (reference sequence). The CDR3 sequence is 14 residues long. Between the trimmed V and J ends, which lost 2 bases and 3 bases, there was a span of 10 bases.

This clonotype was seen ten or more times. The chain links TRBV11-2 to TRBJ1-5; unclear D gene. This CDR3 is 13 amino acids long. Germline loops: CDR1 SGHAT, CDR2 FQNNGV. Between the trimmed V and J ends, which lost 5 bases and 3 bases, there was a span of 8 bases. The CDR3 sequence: CASSLTTNQPQHF. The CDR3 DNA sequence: TGTGCCAGCAGCCTGACGACCAATCAGCCCCAGCATTTT.

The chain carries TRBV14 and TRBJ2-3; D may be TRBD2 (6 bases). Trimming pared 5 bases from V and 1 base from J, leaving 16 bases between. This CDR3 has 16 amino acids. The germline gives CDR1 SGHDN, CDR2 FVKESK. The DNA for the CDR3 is TGTGCCAGCAGCGAGTGGGGTAGCGGAGGCACAGATACGCAGTATTTT. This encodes CASSEWGSGGTDTQYF.

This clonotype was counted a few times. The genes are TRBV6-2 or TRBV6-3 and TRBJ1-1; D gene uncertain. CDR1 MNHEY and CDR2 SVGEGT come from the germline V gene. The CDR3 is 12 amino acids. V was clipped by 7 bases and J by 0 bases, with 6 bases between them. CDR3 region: CASKTVNTEAFF. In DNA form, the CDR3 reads TGTGCCAGCAAGACGGTGAACACTGAAGCTTTCTTT.

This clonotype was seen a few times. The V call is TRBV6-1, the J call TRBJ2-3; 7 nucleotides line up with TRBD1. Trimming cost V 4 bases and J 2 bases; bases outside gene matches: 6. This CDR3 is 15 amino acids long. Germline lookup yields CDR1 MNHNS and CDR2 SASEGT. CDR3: CASSVGQPNTDTQYF. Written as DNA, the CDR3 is TGTGCCAGCAGTGTGGGACAGCCGAACACAGATACGCAGTATTTT.

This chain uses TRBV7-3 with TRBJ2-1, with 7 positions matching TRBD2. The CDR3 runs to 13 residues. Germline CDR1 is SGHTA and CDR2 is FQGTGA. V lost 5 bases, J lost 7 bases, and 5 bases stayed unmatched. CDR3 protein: CASSTGTINEQFF. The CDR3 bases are TGTGCCAGCAGCACCGGGACTATTAATGAGCAGTTCTTC.